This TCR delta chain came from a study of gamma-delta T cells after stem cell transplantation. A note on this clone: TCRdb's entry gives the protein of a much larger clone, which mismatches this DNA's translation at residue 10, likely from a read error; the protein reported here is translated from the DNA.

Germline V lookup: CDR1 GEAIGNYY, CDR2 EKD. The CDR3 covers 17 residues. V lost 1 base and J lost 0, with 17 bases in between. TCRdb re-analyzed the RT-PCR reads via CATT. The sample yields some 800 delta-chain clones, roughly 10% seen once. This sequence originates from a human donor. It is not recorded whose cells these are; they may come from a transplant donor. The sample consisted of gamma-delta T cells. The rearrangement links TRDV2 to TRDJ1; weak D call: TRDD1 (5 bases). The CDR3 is CACDTVASEMYTDKLIF. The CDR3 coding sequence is TGTGCCTGTGACACGGTCGCTTCGGAAATGTACACCGATAAACTCATCTTT.